What follows is one T cell receptor beta chain and its context. From germline, CDR1 is SGHTA and CDR2 FQGNSA. Trimming took 2 bases from V and 2 from J; bases not matched to a gene: 3. The CDR3 consists of 15 residues. This entry comes from a study of T cell repertoires in ileal Crohn's disease. Specified time point: neoterminal ileum biopsy at postoperative endoscopy, about 6 months after surgery. TCRdb keeps only in-frame clones here, not all; method: immunoSEQ multiplex PCR. Here the sample spans almost 4,000 clones, 75% to 85% being singletons. The chain recombines TRBV7-2 with TRBJ1-3, with TRBD1 matching over 7 bases. Specimen: ileal tissue. The sequence was obtained from an adult with Crohn's disease. The CDR3 region has the DNA TGTGCCAGCAGCTTAAGCAGGGGGGCTGGAAACACCATATATTTT. Protein: CASSLSRGAGNTIYF.